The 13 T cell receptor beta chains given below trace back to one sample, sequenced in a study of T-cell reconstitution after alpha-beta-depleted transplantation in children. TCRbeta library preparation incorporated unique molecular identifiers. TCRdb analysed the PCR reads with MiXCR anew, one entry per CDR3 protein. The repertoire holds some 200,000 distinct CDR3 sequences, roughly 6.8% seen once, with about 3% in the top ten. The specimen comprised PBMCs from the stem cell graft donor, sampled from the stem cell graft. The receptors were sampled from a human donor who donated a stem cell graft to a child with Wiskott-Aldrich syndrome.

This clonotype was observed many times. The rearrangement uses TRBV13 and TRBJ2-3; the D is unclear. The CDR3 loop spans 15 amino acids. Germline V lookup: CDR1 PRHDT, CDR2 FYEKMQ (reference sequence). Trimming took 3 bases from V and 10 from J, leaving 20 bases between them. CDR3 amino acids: CASSLSRPASVAQYF. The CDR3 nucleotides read TGTGCCAGCAGCTTGAGTAGGCCTGCGAGCGTTGCGCAGTATTTT.

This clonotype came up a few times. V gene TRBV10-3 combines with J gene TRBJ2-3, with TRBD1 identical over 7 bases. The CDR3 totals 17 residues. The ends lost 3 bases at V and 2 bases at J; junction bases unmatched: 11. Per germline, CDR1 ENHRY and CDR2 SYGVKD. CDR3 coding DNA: TGTGCCATCAGTGAACGAGGACAGGACCGGAACACAGATACGCAGTATTTT. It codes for CAISERGQDRNTDTQYF.

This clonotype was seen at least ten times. The CDR3 region is CASSRSGANVLTF. CDR3 nucleotides: TGTGCCAGCAGTCGATCTGGGGCCAACGTCCTGACTTTC. V is TRBV12-3 or TRBV12-4 and J is TRBJ2-6; no reliable D call. The CDR3 covers 13 residues. Trimming cost V 5 bases and J 1 base, with 3 bases left between them.

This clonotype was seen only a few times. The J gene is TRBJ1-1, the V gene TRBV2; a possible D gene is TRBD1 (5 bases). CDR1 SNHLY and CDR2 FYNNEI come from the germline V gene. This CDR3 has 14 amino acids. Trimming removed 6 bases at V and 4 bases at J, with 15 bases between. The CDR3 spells CASRPRVGGTEAFF. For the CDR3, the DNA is TGTGCCAGCAGGCCCCGCGTCGGGGGCACTGAAGCTTTCTTT.

The CDR3 DNA reads TGTGCCAGCTCAACAGGGACACGCACCGGGGAGCTGTTTTTT. Its translation is CASSTGTRTGELFF. The chain is built from TRBV18 and TRBJ2-2; a possible D gene is TRBD1 (6 bases). CDR3 size: 14 residues. V was cut by 5 bases and J by 4 bases, with 11 bases left in between. CDR1 is KGHSH, CDR2 LQKENI, per germline.

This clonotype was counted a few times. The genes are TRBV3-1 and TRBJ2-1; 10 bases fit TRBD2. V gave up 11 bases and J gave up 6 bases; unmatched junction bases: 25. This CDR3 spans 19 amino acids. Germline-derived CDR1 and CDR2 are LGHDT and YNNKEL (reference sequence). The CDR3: CACNPRGGIGLAGVNEQFF. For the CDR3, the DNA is TGTGCCTGCAACCCGAGGGGGGGTATCGGGCTAGCGGGAGTCAATGAGCAGTTCTTC.

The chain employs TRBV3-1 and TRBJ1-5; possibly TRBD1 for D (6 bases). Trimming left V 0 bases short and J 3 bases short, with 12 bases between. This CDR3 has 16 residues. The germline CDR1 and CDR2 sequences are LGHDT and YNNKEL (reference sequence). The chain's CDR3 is CASSQDQGTNNQPQHF. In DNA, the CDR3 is TGTGCCAGCAGCCAAGATCAGGGGACGAACAATCAGCCCCAGCATTTT.

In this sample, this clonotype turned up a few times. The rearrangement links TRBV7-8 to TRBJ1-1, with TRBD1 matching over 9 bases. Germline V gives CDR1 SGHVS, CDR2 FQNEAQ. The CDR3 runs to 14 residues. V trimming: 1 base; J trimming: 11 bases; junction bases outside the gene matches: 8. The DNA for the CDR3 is TGTGCCAGCAGCTTAGAAGGGACAGGGAGAATGGCTTTCTTT. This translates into CASSLEGTGRMAFF.

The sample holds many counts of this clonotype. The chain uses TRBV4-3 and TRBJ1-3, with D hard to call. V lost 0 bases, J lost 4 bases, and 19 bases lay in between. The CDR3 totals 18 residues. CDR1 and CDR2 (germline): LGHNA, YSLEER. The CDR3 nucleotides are TGCGCCAGCAGCCAAGAACTGGTGATGCAGAGCCGGGGAAACACCATATATTTT. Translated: CASSQELVMQSRGNTIYF.

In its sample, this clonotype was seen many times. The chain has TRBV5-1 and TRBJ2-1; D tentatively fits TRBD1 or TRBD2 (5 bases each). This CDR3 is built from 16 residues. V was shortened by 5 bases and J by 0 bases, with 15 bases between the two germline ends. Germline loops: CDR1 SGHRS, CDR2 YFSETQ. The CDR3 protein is CASRGTGPNSYNEQFF. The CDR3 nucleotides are TGCGCCAGCAGGGGAACGGGACCGAACTCCTACAATGAGCAGTTCTTC.

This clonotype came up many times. CDR3 amino acids: CATKGQGGDTQYF. The CDR3 DNA is TGTGCCACCAAGGGACAGGGGGGAGATACGCAGTATTTT. This rearrangement joins TRBV24-1 to TRBJ2-3; 11 nucleotides line up with TRBD1. Germline CDR1 is KGHDR and CDR2 is SFDVKD. V was pared by 8 bases and J by 5 bases, with 2 bases of the junction left unmatched. CDR3 length: 13 amino acids.

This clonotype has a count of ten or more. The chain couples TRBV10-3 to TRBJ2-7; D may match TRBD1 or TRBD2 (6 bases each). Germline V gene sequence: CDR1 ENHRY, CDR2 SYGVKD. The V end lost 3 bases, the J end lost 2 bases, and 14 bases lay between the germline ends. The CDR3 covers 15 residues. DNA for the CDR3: TGTGCCATCAGTGAAGGGGGGCTACGTCCCTACGAGCAGTACTTC. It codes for CAISEGGLRPYEQYF.

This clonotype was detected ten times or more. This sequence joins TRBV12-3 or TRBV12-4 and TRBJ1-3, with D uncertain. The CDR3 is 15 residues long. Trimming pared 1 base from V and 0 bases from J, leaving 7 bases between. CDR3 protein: CASSLVGPSGNTIYF. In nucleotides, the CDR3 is TGTGCCAGCAGTTTAGTAGGCCCCTCTGGAAACACCATATATTTT.